The rows below give T cell receptor beta chains drawn from one sample of a study of shared clonotypes between healthy human individuals. Here immunoSEQ multiplex PCR was the method, and the copy in TCRdb shows in-frame clones only, minus some. The sample includes over 2,000,000 clones, just under 95% of them seen just once. Sequenced: naive CD8+ T cells from PBMCs. The receptors come from a man between 18 and 29 years old in good health. Some clones in this sample may be carry-over from other donors' samples. Each CDR3 is given with its conserved first and last residue. Each record gives: V gene, D gene, J gene, clone size, CDR3 DNA, CDR3 protein. A D gene is named only where the DNA matches it firmly. Size values are once, few and many counts, or a class for expanded clones, and some rows have none.

v_gene: TRBV7-8
d_gene: .
j_gene: TRBJ2-7
abundance: .
CDR3nt: TGTGCCAGCAGCCCTATCGGTTCCACACCCTACGAGCAGTACTTC
CDR3aa: CASSPIGSTPYEQYF

v_gene: TRBV12-2
d_gene: .
j_gene: TRBJ2-3
abundance: .
CDR3nt: TGTGCAAGTCGCTTAGCCCTTGGCGGCACCACTCCACGCACAGATACGCAGTATTTT
CDR3aa: CASRLALGGTTPRTDTQYF

v_gene: TRBV4-1
d_gene: .
j_gene: TRBJ2-1
abundance: .
CDR3nt: TGCGCCAGCAGCCAAGACAGGGGTCTCTACAATGAGCAGTTCTTC
CDR3aa: CASSQDRGLYNEQFF

v_gene: TRBV27
d_gene: .
j_gene: TRBJ1-4
abundance: .
CDR3nt: TGTGCCAGCAGTTCGGATGGGGGGGCGGGGGCTAATGAAAAACTGTTTTTT
CDR3aa: CASSSDGGAGANEKLFF

v_gene: TRBV5-6
d_gene: .
j_gene: TRBJ2-4
abundance: .
CDR3nt: TGTGCCAGCAGCTTGCCAGGCCTAAACATTCAGTACTTC
CDR3aa: CASSLPGLNIQYF

v_gene: TRBV28
d_gene: TRBD1
j_gene: TRBJ1-1
abundance: .
CDR3nt: TGTGCCAGCAGTCAGGGGGGCACTGAAGCTTTCTTT
CDR3aa: CASSQGGTEAFF

v_gene: TRBV7-9
d_gene: .
j_gene: TRBJ2-3
abundance: .
CDR3nt: TGTGCCAGCAGCTCGCTACTGGGGGTCACAGATACGCAGTATTTT
CDR3aa: CASSSLLGVTDTQYF

v_gene: TRBV28
d_gene: .
j_gene: TRBJ2-5
abundance: .
CDR3nt: TGTGCCAGCACCACCCACGGGGTCAACCCGTACCAAGAGACCCAGTACTTC
CDR3aa: CASTTHGVNPYQETQYF

v_gene: TRBV27
d_gene: .
j_gene: TRBJ1-1
abundance: .
CDR3nt: TGTGCCAGCAGTTTATCGCCAGGGGCAGCTGAAGCTTTCTTT
CDR3aa: CASSLSPGAAEAFF

v_gene: TRBV29-1
d_gene: .
j_gene: TRBJ1-2
abundance: .
CDR3nt: TGCAGCGCGGTGGGGGGGGCCGGTGGCTACACCTTC
CDR3aa: CSAVGGAGGYTF

v_gene: TRBV27
d_gene: .
j_gene: TRBJ2-7
abundance: .
CDR3nt: TGTGCCAGCAGTTTATCCGGCCACGAGCAGTACTTC
CDR3aa: CASSLSGHEQYF

v_gene: TRBV5-4
d_gene: TRBD2
j_gene: TRBJ2-5
abundance: .
CDR3nt: TGTGCCAGCAGCTTAAAGCGGGAGACCCAAGAGACCCAGTACTTC
CDR3aa: CASSLKRETQETQYF

v_gene: TRBV14
d_gene: .
j_gene: TRBJ2-7
abundance: .
CDR3nt: TGTGCCAGCAGCCCGGGCTACGAGCAGTACTTC
CDR3aa: CASSPGYEQYF

v_gene: TRBV4-1
d_gene: TRBD1
j_gene: TRBJ1-2
abundance: .
CDR3nt: TGCGCCAGCAGCGTGCTACAGGGGGCCCACTATGGCTACACCTTC
CDR3aa: CASSVLQGAHYGYTF

v_gene: TRBV7-9
d_gene: .
j_gene: TRBJ2-7
abundance: .
CDR3nt: TGTGCCAGCAGCTTAGTCGGGGGATGGGAGCAGTACTTC
CDR3aa: CASSLVGGWEQYF

v_gene: TRBV27
d_gene: .
j_gene: TRBJ1-5
abundance: .
CDR3nt: TGTGCCAGCAGCCCCGATTCTCCGGGGAATCAGCCCCAGCATTTT
CDR3aa: CASSPDSPGNQPQHF

v_gene: TRBV29-1
d_gene: .
j_gene: TRBJ2-1
abundance: .
CDR3nt: TGCAGCGTTGAATATACCGGGACGGTGACCTACAATGAGCAGTTCTTC
CDR3aa: CSVEYTGTVTYNEQFF

v_gene: TRBV9
d_gene: TRBD2
j_gene: TRBJ2-4
abundance: .
CDR3nt: TGTGCCAGCAGCGCTAGCGGGAGGACCAAAAACATTCAGTACTTC
CDR3aa: CASSASGRTKNIQYF

v_gene: TRBV5-1
d_gene: TRBD1
j_gene: TRBJ1-1
abundance: .
CDR3nt: TGCGCCAGCAGCCCGACCTCAAGGGACAGGGGCACTGAAGCTTTCTTT
CDR3aa: CASSPTSRDRGTEAFF

v_gene: TRBV27
d_gene: .
j_gene: TRBJ2-7
abundance: .
CDR3nt: TGTGCCAGCACCGGCGGGATCGAGCAGTACTTC
CDR3aa: CASTGGIEQYF

v_gene: TRBV27
d_gene: .
j_gene: TRBJ2-7
abundance: .
CDR3nt: TGTGCCAGCAGTTTACGGGGGCCGGGAGAGCAGTACTTC
CDR3aa: CASSLRGPGEQYF

v_gene: TRBV9
d_gene: TRBD1
j_gene: TRBJ2-7
abundance: .
CDR3nt: TGTGCCAGCAGCGCAGGGGACAGGGAATACGAGCAGTACTTC
CDR3aa: CASSAGDREYEQYF

v_gene: TRBV9
d_gene: .
j_gene: TRBJ2-6
abundance: .
CDR3nt: TGTGCCAGCAGCGTAGATGTGGGGGCCGGGGCCAACGTCCTGACTTTC
CDR3aa: CASSVDVGAGANVLTF

v_gene: TRBV27
d_gene: .
j_gene: TRBJ2-1
abundance: .
CDR3nt: TGTGCCAGCAGTCCAGATTACAATGAGCAGTTCTTC
CDR3aa: CASSPDYNEQFF

v_gene: TRBV4-1
d_gene: .
j_gene: TRBJ1-3
abundance: .
CDR3nt: TGCGCCAGCAGCCAATGGCCAGCCGGAAACACCATATATTTT
CDR3aa: CASSQWPAGNTIYF

v_gene: TRBV27
d_gene: TRBD1
j_gene: TRBJ2-7
abundance: .
CDR3nt: TGTGCCAGCAGACTCACAGGGGCCCCCCACGAGCAGTACTTC
CDR3aa: CASRLTGAPHEQYF

v_gene: TRBV28
d_gene: .
j_gene: TRBJ2-7
abundance: .
CDR3nt: TGTGCCAGCAGGACCCTCTGGACTGACTTAACTGGGAACGAGCAGTACTTC
CDR3aa: CASRTLWTDLTGNEQYF

v_gene: TRBV6-6
d_gene: .
j_gene: TRBJ2-3
abundance: once
CDR3nt: TGTGCCAGCAGCCGAGGGGTAGATACGCAGTATTTT
CDR3aa: CASSRGVDTQYF